This T cell receptor beta chain was retrieved from a study of tissue T cells after allogeneic stem cell transplantation. V lost 1 base to trimming and J lost 2 bases; unmatched junction nucleotides: 2. The CDR3 sequence is 14 residues long. Germline assignment: CDR1 NNHNN and CDR2 SYGAGS (reference sequence). This clone was found a few times. Any gene name here is a mouse gene name. The DNA ends 1 residue before the CDR3 does, and the rest of the CDR3 is filled in from the germline J gene. The time point denotes: mouse harvest day 14 after allogeneic transplant. Each mouse received 10^7 T-cell-depleted marrow cells plus 10^6 splenic CD5+ T cells by tail vein. Mice had MHC-mismatched B6 into BALB/c GVHD, sampled day 7 or 14. Sequencing of TCRbeta CDR3 at survey depth gave sequences and template counts. Sequencing was performed with immunoSEQ multiplex PCR; in TCRdb, only in-frame clones are kept and a portion is missing. The top ten clones hold approximately 21% of a sample with fewer than 6,000 clones, approximately 50% of them seen once.

The chain recombines TRBV13-2 with TRBJ2-7; 8 bases are shared with TRBD2. The receptor was derived from a female BALB/c mouse given C57BL/6 T cells with graft-versus-host disease after an allogeneic hematopoietic cell transplant. The sample was gut tissue. CDR3 sequence reads: CASGDWGGAYEQYF. The DNA read from the CDR3 is TGTGCCAGCGGTGATTGGGGGGGGGCCTATGAACAGTAC.